This entry concerns a single T cell receptor beta chain. What this receptor recognizes is not known. The sample holds no much larger clone one base away, and base qualities are not on file. A single peripheral blood draw of about 120 mL on average was collected from each donor into heparinised tubes. A BD FACSAria II was used to sort naive, central memory, regulatory and stem cell-like memory CD4+ T cells with a panel that included CD45RO, CCR7, CD25, CD127, CD95 and CD27. A purity above 98% was achieved for all sorted populations. PBMCs were isolated immediately by Lymphoprep density gradient centrifugation and stained directly without culture. To minimize batch effects, samples were stained and sorted in pairs, one healthy donor with one patient per experiment. The entire isolated RNA was reverse transcribed using the High Capacity cDNA Reverse Transcription Kit, and thus expressed TCRB transcripts were sequenced. Deep immunoSEQ sequencing was applied to naive, central memory and regulatory T cell samples, giving an average of approximately 3.8 million total reads per sample. Sorted cells were lysed in RLT buffer, and RNA was extracted using DNase-treated RNeasy Micro or Mini kits according to cell number. Each cell subset was processed separately to prevent cross-contamination, with patient and healthy donor samples processed together. Using the immunoSEQ multiplex PCR, TCRB sequences were amplified from cDNA into 87-bp fragments spanning the CDR3 region. Amplicons were sequenced on the Illumina HiSeq platform. In the authors' own workflow: PCR bias was corrected computationally using synthetic template baselines, and reads within Hamming distance 2 were collapsed, with unmergeable singletons discarded. By aligning reads against IMGT, V, D and J genes, CDR3 length, and insertions or deletions at six rearrangement sites were assigned. Within each subset, clonotype counts were normalized to sorted cell number, and only after that were true diversity and Gini coefficients computed with the tcR R package. The overlap coefficient, calculated on TCRB nucleotide sequences, was used to quantify repertoire sharing. This is the immuneACCESS table as TCRdb keeps it, with only in-frame sequences that have V and J called. A part of the clones is gone; compared with another copy, unresolved V genes explain less than half, and the rest is unexplained. D and trimming were read from the DNA, whereas the V and J calls and clone size are those reported in that table. This sample has around 40,000 clones in its table, and about 66% of those were observed once. The top ten hold about 2.1% of the sample.

From the germline V gene (reference sequence), CDR1 is DFQATT and CDR2 is SNEGSKA. The CDR3, from cysteine to phenylalanine, totals 11 residues. Kept here is only the CDR3 DNA, which spans 33 bases and is read in frame from base 1. The trim is 0 bases for V and 11 bases for J, with a gap of 10 bases between the germline ends. This sample was taken from a study of beta chain features in type 1 diabetes (dated by TCRdb to about 2018). Looking at the study overall: No differences in mean age, gender distribution, total cell number or subset yield were found between patients and healthy donors. Regulatory and stem cell-like memory subsets were obtained from only 8 patients and about 8 healthy donors, while naive and central memory subsets were obtained from all 30 or so donors. A total of 107,917,701 sorted cells were examined across all samples, and the number of cells per subset was strongly correlated with RNA yield. In the study, TCRB repertoires of sorted circulating CD4+ T cell subsets from recently diagnosed type 1 diabetes patients were compared with those of matched healthy donors. Overall study outcomes, separate from this receptor: At VDJ recombination sites, type 1 diabetes patients had fewer insertions and more deleted nucleotides, which implies abnormalities in thymic rearrangement. HLA sub-analyses involved small numbers of individuals, so any influence of HLA type on TCRB rearrangement remained unresolved. A moderate but significant shortening of TCRB CDR3 length was observed in type 1 diabetes patients in all four CD4+ subsets. PCR might favor shorter templates, but patient and control samples were amplified and corrected together, so any skew would affect both groups equally. Because cDNA was sequenced instead of genomic DNA, activated cells with high expression could be over-represented, although the groups did not differ in activation or CD3 levels. Naive, central memory and regulatory TCRB repertoires appeared to be more alike among patients than among healthy donors.

The rearrangement joined TRBV20-1 to TRBJ2-5; the D gene is not confidently resolved. Input material: Tregs from blood. What the cell subset or site label conveys for this sample: regulatory CD4+ T cells. The sequence was collected from a woman aged 18-29 years with type 1 diabetes. The bases are TGCAGTGCTAGAGATGACCACGGGCAGTACTTC. Its coded protein is CSARDDHGQYF.